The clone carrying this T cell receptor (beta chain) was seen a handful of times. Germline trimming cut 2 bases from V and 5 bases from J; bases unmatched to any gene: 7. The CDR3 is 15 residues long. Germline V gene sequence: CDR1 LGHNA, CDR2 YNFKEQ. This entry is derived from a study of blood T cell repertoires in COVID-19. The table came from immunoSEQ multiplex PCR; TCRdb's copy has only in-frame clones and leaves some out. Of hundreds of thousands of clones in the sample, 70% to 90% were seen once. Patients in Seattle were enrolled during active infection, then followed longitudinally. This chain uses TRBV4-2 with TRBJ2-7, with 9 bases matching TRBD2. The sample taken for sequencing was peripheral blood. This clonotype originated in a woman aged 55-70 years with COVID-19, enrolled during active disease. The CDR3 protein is CASSQTPGLANEQYF. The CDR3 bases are TGTGCCAGCAGCCAAACCCCGGGACTAGCCAACGAGCAGTACTTC.